This TCR beta chain was sequenced during a study of blood T cell repertoires in COVID-19. Study-level background: The United States, Italy and Spain supplied acute and convalescent COVID-19 samples.

Original processing methods: Scientists estimated how many nucleated cells there were by amplifying reference gene primers. Profiling relied on immunoSEQ multiplex PCR, and the TCRdb table lists in-frame clones only, not all of them. V and J calls and clone size are those listed in that table; D and trimming were worked out from the DNA. The profile shows a few hundred thousand clones, roughly nine tenths of them singletons. The participants were between about 18 and 100 years old and came from about two dozen US areas. Researchers sorted participants into cohorts using their self-reported clinical history. The germline V gene has CDR1 GTSNPN and CDR2 SVGIG (reference sequence). The germline V and J ends were trimmed by 2 bases and 6 bases, with 13 bases remaining between them. The CDR3 extends over 13 amino acids.

Sequencing used PBMCs or T cells enriched from blood (not recorded which). This chain links TRBV30 with TRBJ1-1; D unclear. The clonotype originates from a young man who had recovered from COVID-19. CDR3 nucleotides: TGTGCCTGGAGTCGGGAAGGTCGTGCTGAAGCTTTCTTT. It is translated as CAWSREGRAEAFF.